The sequence of this TCR beta chain was determined in a study of neurological immune-mediated disorders (dated by TCRdb to the late 2010s). Regarding the complete study: Using UMI-based sequencing, the study compared peripheral blood TCR-beta repertoires from patients with HTLV-I-associated myelopathy (HAM/TSP), patients with multiple sclerosis, and healthy controls. The 95 to 110 TCR-beta libraries covered PBMC samples along with longitudinal samples, technical triplicates, and paired sorted CD4+ and CD8+ T-cell subsets. The cohort comprised roughly 69 subjects: some 14 HAM/TSP patients, roughly 34 multiple sclerosis patients and 20 or so healthy controls.

Unsorted PBMC libraries were generated from 2 million PBMCs stored in RNAlater at -80 °C until RNA extraction. Peripheral blood was subjected to Ficoll-Hypaque density gradient centrifugation to isolate PBMCs, which were then cryopreserved in liquid nitrogen. Broader findings and caveats from the paper: No identical CDR3 amino acid sequences were found to be shared among expanded clones across subjects, suggesting that TCR-beta repertoires were private in all groups. The highest TCR clonal expansion was observed in HAM/TSP patients, whereas the lowest was observed in MS patients, even when compared with healthy controls.

With respect to this clonotype: The target of this receptor is not known. Base qualities are not recorded, but no much larger clone differs from it by a single base.

The junction shows trimming of 5 bases on V and 3 bases on J, plus 11 bases between the germline ends. According to the germline V gene, CDR1 reads SGHRS and CDR2 reads YFSETQ. The cysteine opens and the phenylalanine closes a CDR3 of 13 amino acids. Only CDR3 DNA remains: 39 bases, in frame from the first base. cDNA was synthesized by template-switch 5'RACE using a primer with a 10-nucleotide random unique molecular identifier that tagged each TCR transcript. Every sequencing run covered 15-18 subjects and yielded more than 170 million TCR-beta sequences. Total RNA was extracted with the RNeasy kit. The KAPA Real-time Library Amplification kit was used to amplify TCR-beta VDJ regions with primers for the TCR constant region and the 5'RACE anchor. Sample indexes and Illumina adaptors were added in a first PCR, after which library yield was increased in a second PCR. After purification with Ampure beads, the TCR product of roughly 650 bp was size-selected on a 2% E-gel SizeSelection system. Before pooling, libraries had their quality checked on a Bioanalyzer, their concentration measured with Qubit, and their quantity determined with the Kapa Library Quantification kit. An Illumina HiSeq 2500 sequenced the libraries paired-end 2 x 150 bp. To increase sequence diversity, roughly 24-32% phiX was spiked into each library pool. As for the authors' bioinformatics: Quality-filtered reads were processed with the UMI-based MiGEC pipeline, and over 75% of raw TCR sequences were removed by the MiGEC pipeline during error correction. IMGT germline references were used for aligning VDJ genes, and each clonotype was defined as a unique CDR3 amino acid sequence together with its V-J genes. Clonal expansion, Shannon diversity and CDR3 relatedness were evaluated with VDJtools (CalcPairwiseDistances, ClusterSamples), while phylogenetic trees were built in CLCbio workbench. A clone was classed as expanded if it had 8 or more unique UMIs, a cutoff based on coefficient-of-variation modelling across technical triplicates. TCRdb reprocessing: public reads trimmed at Q25 with fastp, clones called with MiXCR, in-frame beta chains kept. Rows are unified per CDR3 protein, each entry keeping the most common DNA and genes. Here the V and J calls rest on TCRdb's processing, not on the authors' analysis. The sample table records 50,000 to 70,000 distinct CDR3 sequences; about 12% of these occur just once. Jointly, the top ten make up roughly a tenth of the sample.

The TCR sequence derives from an older woman with HTLV-1-associated myelopathy (HAM/TSP). The V and J segments used are TRBV5-1 and TRBJ1-1, with the D segment identity uncertain. Material: PBMCs. The CDR3 in this case is CASRPEGYTEAFF. The nucleotide sequence reads as follows: TGCGCCAGCAGACCAGAAGGGTACACTGAAGCTTTCTTT.